This entry lists 26 T cell receptor beta chains sequenced from one sample in a study of cytomegalovirus exposure and HLA in healthy donors. Both 60 Vbeta primers and 13 Jbeta primers went into the PCR. Method: immunoSEQ multiplex PCR; TCRdb's copy keeps in-frame clones and lacks some. The sample consists of under 200,000 clones, 70% to 90% of them appearing once. Sequenced sample: PBMCs. Receptor source: a man between 18 and 29 years old in good health and CMV-seropositive.

About this clone: Other DNA sequences in the same sample also yield this CDR3. The V gene is TRBV20-1, the J gene TRBJ2-7; TRBD2 agrees at 8 bases. The CDR3 has 11 residues. Germline-derived CDR1 and CDR2 are DFQATT and SNEGSKA (reference sequence). The chain's CDR3 is CSAGGVYEQYF. The CDR3 DNA is TGCAGCGCCGGGGGGGTATACGAGCAGTACTTC.

The genes are TRBV21-1 and TRBJ1-2; the D segment call TRBD1 is taken from the table without a DNA check. TRBV21-1 is a pseudogene. The CDR3 is made up of 14 amino acids. The DNA of the CDR3 is TGTGCCAGCAGCAAAGCGCTTTGGGACAGTGGCTACACCTTC. It translates to CASSKALWDSGYTF.

The chain is built from TRBV9 and TRBJ2-1, with 10 bases identical to TRBD2. CDR1 and CDR2 (germline): SGDLS, YYNGEE. V gave up 2 bases and J gave up 7 bases; unmatched junction bases: 6. The CDR3 is 15 residues long. The chain's CDR3 is CASSVWASGGNEQFF. The CDR3 nucleotides are TGTGCCAGCAGCGTTTGGGCTAGCGGGGGAAATGAGCAGTTCTTC. Based on the CDR3 plus reference TRBV9 and TRBJ2-1, the full variable domain is DSGVTQTPKHLITATGQRVTLRCSPRSGDLSVYWYQQSLDQGLQFLIQYYNGEERAKGNILERFSAQQFPDLHSELNLSSLELGDSALYFCASSVWASGGNEQFFGPGTRLTVL.

The chain recombines TRBV2 with TRBJ1-2, with a tentative D call TRBD1 (5 bases). The germline V and J ends were trimmed by 5 bases and 3 bases, with 7 bases remaining between them. Germline V gene lookup returns CDR1 SNHLY and CDR2 FYNNEI. The CDR3 is made up of 12 amino acids. The CDR3 DNA sequence: TGTGCCAGCAGTCGGGGGGACTATGGCTACACCTTC. It specifies CASSRGDYGYTF.

The chain employs TRBV30 and TRBJ2-5, with TRBD1 matching 8 bases. CDR1 GTSNPN and CDR2 SVGIG come from the germline V gene (reference sequence). This CDR3 has 14 amino acids. J gave up 6 bases and V 2 bases, and 8 bases lay outside the gene matches. The CDR3 bases are TGTGCCTGGAGTTCGACAGGGGCGGCGAAGACCCAGTACTTC. Amino acids: CAWSSTGAAKTQYF.

The chain uses TRBV7-9 and TRBJ2-5; 7 bases fit TRBD1. The J call is uncertain, as TRBJ2-7 better fits the DNA end. The germline CDR1 and CDR2 sequences are SEHNR and FQNEAQ (reference sequence). The CDR3 loop spans 12 amino acids. This CDR3 reads CASSDGTDEQYF. The CDR3 DNA follows: TGTGCCAGCAGCGATGGGACAGACGAGCAGTACTTC.

The chain has TRBV10-3 and TRBJ2-7, with 9 bases aligning to TRBD1. J gave up 5 bases and V 4 bases, and 6 bases lay outside the gene matches. This CDR3 region has 14 residues. In germline, CDR1 is ENHRY, CDR2 SYGVKD. The CDR3, as DNA: TGTGCCATCAGTGTGGGACAGGGTACCAACGAGCAGTACTTC. Translating it yields CAISVGQGTNEQYF.

This clone was seen only once. The genes are TRBV5-1 and TRBJ2-7; no definite D call. CDR3 size: 13 residues. The germline V gene has CDR1 SGHRS and CDR2 YFSETQ. Trimming cost V 4 bases and J 0 bases, with 8 bases left between them. The CDR3 DNA reads TGCGCCAGCAGCCCAGGAATCTCCTACGAGCAGTACTTC. Amino acids: CASSPGISYEQYF.

This chain joins TRBV19 and TRBJ1-5, with TRBD1 identical over 9 bases. With V trimmed by 6 bases and J by 2 bases, 11 bases remained unmatched. The V gene's germline CDR1 is LNHDA and CDR2 SQIVND (reference sequence). The CDR3 runs 17 residues. CDR3 residues: CASRITWDRVGNQPQHF. In DNA, the CDR3 is TGTGCCAGTAGAATCACCTGGGACAGGGTTGGCAATCAGCCCCAGCATTTT.

This chain connects TRBV7-2 to TRBJ1-1; D is uncertain. Germline V gene lookup returns CDR1 SGHTA and CDR2 FQGNSA. CDR3 length equals 15 residues. Trimming removed 4 bases at V and 4 bases at J, with 16 bases between. DNA for the CDR3: TGTGCCAGCAGCTCAAGCGTCATTTTGAGCACTGAAGCTTTCTTT. This encodes CASSSSVILSTEAFF.

This rearrangement joins TRBV30 to TRBJ1-4; 7 bases map to TRBD1. Trimming at V came to 2 bases and at J to 3 bases, leaving 6 bases not matched to a gene. In germline, CDR1 is GTSNPN, CDR2 SVGIG (reference sequence). CDR3 length equals 15 residues. The CDR3 nucleotides read TGTGCCTGGAGTCCGCCCGACAGGGCTAATGAAAAACTGTTTTTT. As protein: CAWSPPDRANEKLFF.

This chain links TRBV11-2 with TRBJ2-1; no clear D gene. This CDR3 has 15 residues. V lost 1 base, J lost 2 bases, and 9 bases lay in between. CDR1 and CDR2 (germline): SGHAT, FQNNGV. CDR3 bases: TGTGCCAGCAGCTTAGTAGGCGGCCCCTACAATGAGCAGTTCTTC. Amino acids: CASSLVGGPYNEQFF.

This rearrangement joins TRBV15 to TRBJ2-3, with TRBD2 matching 9 bases. There are 15 residues in the CDR3. Germline V lookup: CDR1 LNHNV, CDR2 YYDKDF (reference sequence). V lost 5 bases to trimming and J lost 8 bases; unmatched junction nucleotides: 11. CDR3 DNA: TGTGCCACCAGCCAATCCGCGGGGGGGGCCAGTACGCAGTATTTT. Amino acid sequence: CATSQSAGGASTQYF.

This clone was recorded only once. The chain combines TRBV30 with TRBJ1-5; D possibly corresponds to TRBD1 (6 bases). V lost 3 bases to trimming and J lost 2 bases, with 23 bases between them. The CDR3 has 18 residues. The germline gives CDR1 GTSNPN, CDR2 SVGIG (reference sequence). The DNA of the CDR3 is TGTGCCTGGAGAAAATGCCCCACAGGGCCTCGTTGCAATCAGCCCCAGCATTTT. This encodes CAWRKCPTGPRCNQPQHF.

V is TRBV27 and J is TRBJ2-2, with TRBD1 matching over 11 bases. CDR3 length: 16 amino acids. The germline gives CDR1 MNHEY, CDR2 SMNVEV (reference sequence). The J segment lost 7 bases and the V segment lost 1 base, leaving 5 bases of the junction unmatched. CDR3 region: CASSLWGTGGIGELFF. In DNA, the CDR3 is TGTGCCAGCAGTTTATGGGGGACAGGGGGGATCGGGGAGCTGTTTTTT.

This clone is a singleton in its sample. The J gene is TRBJ2-2, the V gene TRBV6-1, with 10 bases aligning to TRBD2. The CDR3 length is 15 residues. V was pared by 6 bases and J by 4 bases, with 5 bases of the junction left unmatched. CDR1 MNHNS and CDR2 SASEGT come from the germline V gene. CDR3 amino acids: CASSSSGGGTGELFF. CDR3 nucleotides: TGTGCCAGCAGCTCTAGCGGGGGCGGCACCGGGGAGCTGTTTTTT.

The chain couples TRBV5-6 to TRBJ1-4; D possibly corresponds to TRBD1 (5 bases). The CDR3 is 17 residues long. V was trimmed by 9 bases and J by 6 bases, leaving 27 bases between them. Germline V gives CDR1 SGHDT, CDR2 YYEEEE. The CDR3 bases are TGTGCCACCCGCCGCGGACCGTCGTCAGGGCTCGATGAAAAACTGTTTTTT. This sequence encodes CATRRGPSSGLDEKLFF.

This clone showed up just a few times. The V and J genes are TRBV18 and TRBJ2-1, with 12 bases aligning to TRBD2. The ends lost 4 bases at V and 8 bases at J; junction bases unmatched: 15. This CDR3 has 18 amino acids. Germline V gives CDR1 KGHSH, CDR2 LQKENI. The CDR3 nucleotides read TGTGCCAGCTCACGGGATGGACTAGCGGGAACTGGAGGGGATGAGCAGTTCTTC. Translation gives CASSRDGLAGTGGDEQFF.

The rearrangement links TRBV5-1 to TRBJ2-5, with TRBD2 as a possible D gene (7 bases). The germline CDR1 and CDR2 sequences are SGHRS and YFSETQ. The CDR3 covers 14 residues. Trimming left V 0 bases short and J 7 bases short, with 13 bases between. As DNA, the CDR3 is TGCGCCAGCAGCTTGGCAGGGGAGGGGGTGACCCAGTACTTC. It codes for CASSLAGEGVTQYF. Looking up the rest from reference TRBV5-1 and TRBJ2-5 gives the full variable domain: KAGVTQTPRYLIKTRGQQVTLSCSPISGHRSVSWYQQTPGQGLQFLFEYFSETQRNKGNFPGRFSGRQFSNSRSEMNVSTLELGDSALYLCASSLAGEGVTQYFGPGTRLLVL.

This CDR3 reads CASSDTGGADTQYF. CDR3 DNA: TGTGCCAGCAGCGATACAGGGGGTGCAGATACGCAGTATTTT. V and J are TRBV9 and TRBJ2-3; 8 nucleotides line up with TRBD1. The CDR3 spans 14 residues. V dropped 3 bases and J dropped 4; count of bases not matched to a gene: 4. The V gene's germline CDR1 is SGDLS and CDR2 YYNGEE. Filled out from reference TRBV9 and TRBJ2-3, the complete variable domain reads DSGVTQTPKHLITATGQRVTLRCSPRSGDLSVYWYQQSLDQGLQFLIQYYNGEERAKGNILERFSAQQFPDLHSELNLSSLELGDSALYFCASSDTGGADTQYFGPGTRLTVL.

The chain recombines TRBV2 with TRBJ1-5, with D unresolved. CDR1 and CDR2 from the germline V gene are SNHLY and FYNNEI. Trimming stripped 5 bases from V and 4 bases from J, with 15 bases between. This CDR3 spans 15 amino acids. The CDR3 reads CASSPTTPRNQPQHF. CDR3 nucleotide sequence: TGTGCCAGCAGTCCCACGACACCAAGAAATCAGCCCCAGCATTTT.

The V gene is TRBV6-4, the J gene TRBJ2-2, with 8 bases fitting TRBD1. Germline assignment: CDR1 MRHNA and CDR2 SNTAGT. CDR3 length: 16 residues. V gave up 4 bases and J gave up 6 bases; unmatched junction bases: 10. DNA for the CDR3: TGTGCCAGCAGTGGAACCGGGACAGGTTCCCCCGGGGAGCTGTTTTTT. Encoded protein: CASSGTGTGSPGELFF.

The chain carries TRBV10-1 and TRBJ2-3, with D perhaps TRBD2 (6 bases). Trimming pared 5 bases from V and 5 bases from J, leaving 11 bases between. CDR1 is WNHNN, CDR2 SYGVQD, per germline (reference sequence). The CDR3 contains 13 residues. The CDR3 DNA is TGCGCCAGCAGTATGCCGGGAGAAGATACGCAGTATTTT. Translating gives CASSMPGEDTQYF.

The rearrangement uses TRBV7-9 and TRBJ2-5, with 7 bases lining up with TRBD2. Germline CDR1 reads SEHNR; CDR2 reads FQNEAQ (reference sequence). The length of the CDR3 is 15 residues. With V trimmed by 1 base and J by 4 bases, 6 bases remained unmatched. The CDR3 here is CASSLGSGGRETQYF. The CDR3 DNA reads TGTGCCAGCAGCTTAGGGTCTGGCGGGAGAGAGACCCAGTACTTC.

The chain recombines TRBV5-1 with TRBJ2-5; 9 positions match TRBD2. The DNA end is more similar to TRBJ2-7, so the J call may be wrong. The CDR3 is 14 amino acids. Germline V gene data show CDR1 as SGHRS and CDR2 as YFSETQ. CDR3 protein: CASSGGLAPYEQYF. In DNA form, the CDR3 reads TGCGCCAGCAGCGGGGGACTAGCCCCCTACGAGCAGTACTTC.

The chain uses TRBV11-2 and TRBJ1-1; D not resolved. CDR3 length equals 12 residues. CDR1 and CDR2 from the germline V gene are SGHAT and FQNNGV. V was trimmed by 0 bases and J by 9 bases, leaving 8 bases between them. The CDR3 here is CASSLDRSQAFF. DNA of the CDR3: TGTGCCAGCAGCTTAGATAGGAGTCAAGCTTTCTTT. Full variable domain (rest looked up from reference TRBV11-2 and TRBJ1-1): EAGVAQSPRYKIIEKRQSVAFWCNPISGHATLYWYQQILGQGPKLLIQFQNNGVVDDSQLPKDRFSAERLKGVDSTLKIQPAKLEDSAVYLCASSLDRSQAFFGQGTRLTVV.